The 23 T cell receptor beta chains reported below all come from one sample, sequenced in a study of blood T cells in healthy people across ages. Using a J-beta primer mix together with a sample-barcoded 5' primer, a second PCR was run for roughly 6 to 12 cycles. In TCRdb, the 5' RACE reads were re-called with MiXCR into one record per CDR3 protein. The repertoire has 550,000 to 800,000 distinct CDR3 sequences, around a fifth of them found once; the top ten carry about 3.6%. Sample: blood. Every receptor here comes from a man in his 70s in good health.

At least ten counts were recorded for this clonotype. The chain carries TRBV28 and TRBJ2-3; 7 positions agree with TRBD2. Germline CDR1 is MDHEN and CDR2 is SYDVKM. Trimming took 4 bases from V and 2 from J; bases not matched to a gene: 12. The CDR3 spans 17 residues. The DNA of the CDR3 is TGTGCCAGCAGTTCTCCCCGGGAGGACTACTTCACAGATACGCAGTATTTT. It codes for CASSSPREDYFTDTQYF.

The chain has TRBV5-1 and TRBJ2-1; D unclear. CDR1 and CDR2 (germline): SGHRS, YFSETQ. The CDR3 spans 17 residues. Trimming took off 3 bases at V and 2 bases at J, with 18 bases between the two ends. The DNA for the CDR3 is TGCGCCAGCAGCTGGGCTTCGGCGGCGCCCCCCTACAATGAGCAGTTCTTC. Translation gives CASSWASAAPPYNEQFF.

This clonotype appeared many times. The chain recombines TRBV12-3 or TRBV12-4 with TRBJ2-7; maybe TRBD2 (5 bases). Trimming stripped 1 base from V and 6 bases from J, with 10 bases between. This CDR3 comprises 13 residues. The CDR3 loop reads CASSLVVRGEQYF. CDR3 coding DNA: TGTGCCAGCAGTTTAGTGGTTCGGGGCGAGCAGTACTTC.

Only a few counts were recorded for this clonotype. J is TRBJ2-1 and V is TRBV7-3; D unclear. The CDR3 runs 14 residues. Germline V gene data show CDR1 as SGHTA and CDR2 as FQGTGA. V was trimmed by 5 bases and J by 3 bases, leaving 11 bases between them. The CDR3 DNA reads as TGTGCCAGCAGCCCCCGGCGGAGCTACAATGAGCAGTTCTTC. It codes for CASSPRRSYNEQFF.

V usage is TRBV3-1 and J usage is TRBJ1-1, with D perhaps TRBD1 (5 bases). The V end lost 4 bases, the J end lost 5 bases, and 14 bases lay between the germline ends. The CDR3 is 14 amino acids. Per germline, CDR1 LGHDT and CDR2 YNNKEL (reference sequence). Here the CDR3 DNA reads TGTGCCAGCAGCCCTGGAGCAGGGAGTACTGAAGCTTTCTTT. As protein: CASSPGAGSTEAFF.

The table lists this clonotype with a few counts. The CDR3 region is CASSLASGTYQETQYF. For the CDR3, the DNA is TGTGCCAGCAGCTTAGCTAGCGGGACGTACCAAGAGACCCAGTACTTC. This chain links TRBV7-9 with TRBJ2-5, with 8 bases lining up with TRBD2. This CDR3 comprises 16 residues. The V and J ends lost 0 bases and 0 bases, in that order; junction bases with no gene match: 3. Germline V lookup: CDR1 SEHNR, CDR2 FQNEAQ (reference sequence).

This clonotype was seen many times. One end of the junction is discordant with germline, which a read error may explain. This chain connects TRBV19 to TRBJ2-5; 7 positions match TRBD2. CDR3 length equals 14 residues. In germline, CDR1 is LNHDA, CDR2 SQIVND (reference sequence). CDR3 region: CASSSGGSQETQYF. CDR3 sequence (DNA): TGTGCCAGTAGTTCGGGGGGTTCGCAAGAAACCCAGTACTTC.

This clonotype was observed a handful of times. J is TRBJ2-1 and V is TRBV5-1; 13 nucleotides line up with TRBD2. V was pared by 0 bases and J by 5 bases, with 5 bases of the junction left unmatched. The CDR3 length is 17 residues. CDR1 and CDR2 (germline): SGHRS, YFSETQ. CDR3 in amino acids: CASSLDRGLAGDNEQFF. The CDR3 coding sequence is TGCGCCAGCAGCTTGGACCGAGGACTAGCGGGGGACAATGAGCAGTTCTTC.

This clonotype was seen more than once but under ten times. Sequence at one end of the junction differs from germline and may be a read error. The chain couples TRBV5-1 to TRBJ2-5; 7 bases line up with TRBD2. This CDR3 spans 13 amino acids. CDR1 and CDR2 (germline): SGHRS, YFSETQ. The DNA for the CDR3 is TGCGCCAGCAGCCCGGGAGGCCAAGAGACCCAGTGCTTC. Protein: CASSPGGQETQCF.

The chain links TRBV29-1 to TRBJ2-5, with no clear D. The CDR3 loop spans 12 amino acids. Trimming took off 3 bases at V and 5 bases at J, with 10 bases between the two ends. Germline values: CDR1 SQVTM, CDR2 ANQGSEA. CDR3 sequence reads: CSVDHVYETQYF. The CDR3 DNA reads TGCAGCGTTGATCATGTCTACGAGACCCAGTACTTC.

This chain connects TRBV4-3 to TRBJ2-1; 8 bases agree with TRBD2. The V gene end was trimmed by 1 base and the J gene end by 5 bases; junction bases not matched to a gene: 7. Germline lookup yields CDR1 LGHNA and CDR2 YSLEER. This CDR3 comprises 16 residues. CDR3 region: CASSQGTSGANNEQFF. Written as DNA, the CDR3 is TGCGCCAGCAGCCAAGGCACTAGCGGAGCTAACAATGAGCAGTTCTTC.

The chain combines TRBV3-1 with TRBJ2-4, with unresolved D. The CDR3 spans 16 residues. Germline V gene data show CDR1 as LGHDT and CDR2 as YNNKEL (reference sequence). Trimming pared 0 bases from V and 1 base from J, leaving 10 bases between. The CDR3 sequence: CASSQEASIAKNIQYF. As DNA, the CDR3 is TGTGCCAGCAGCCAAGAAGCTAGTATCGCCAAAAACATTCAGTACTTC.

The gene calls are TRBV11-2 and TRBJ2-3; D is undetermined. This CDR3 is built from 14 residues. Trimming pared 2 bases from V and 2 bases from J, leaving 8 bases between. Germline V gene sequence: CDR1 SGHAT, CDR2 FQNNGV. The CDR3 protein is CASSLMGNTDTQYF. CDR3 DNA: TGTGCCAGCAGCTTAATGGGGAACACAGATACGCAGTATTTT.

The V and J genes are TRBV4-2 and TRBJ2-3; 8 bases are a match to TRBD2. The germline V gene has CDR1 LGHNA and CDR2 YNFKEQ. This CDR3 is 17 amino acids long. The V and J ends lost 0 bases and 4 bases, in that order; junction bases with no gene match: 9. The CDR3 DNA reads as TGTGCCAGCAGCCAAGATCCTCCTAGCGGGTCATCAGATACGCAGTATTTT. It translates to CASSQDPPSGSSDTQYF.

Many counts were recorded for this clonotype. CDR3: CSVEDRQPSTDTQYF. CDR3 bases: TGCAGCGTTGAAGATAGACAGCCTAGCACAGATACGCAGTATTTT. This chain connects TRBV29-1 to TRBJ2-3, with D perhaps TRBD1 (5 bases). CDR3 size: 15 residues. V shed 0 bases and J shed 0 bases, with 10 bases lying between them. In germline, CDR1 is SQVTM, CDR2 ANQGSEA.

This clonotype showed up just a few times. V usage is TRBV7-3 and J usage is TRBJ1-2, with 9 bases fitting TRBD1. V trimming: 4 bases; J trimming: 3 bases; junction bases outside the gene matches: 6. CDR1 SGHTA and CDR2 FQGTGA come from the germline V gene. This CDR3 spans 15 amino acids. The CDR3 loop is CASSSGGTGYYGYTF. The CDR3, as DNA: TGTGCCAGCAGCTCCGGAGGGACAGGGTACTATGGCTACACCTTC.

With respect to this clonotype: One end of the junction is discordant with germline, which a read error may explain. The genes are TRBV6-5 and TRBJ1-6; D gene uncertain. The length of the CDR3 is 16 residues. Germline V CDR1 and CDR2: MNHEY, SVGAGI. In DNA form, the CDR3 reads TGTGCCAGTAGTTACTCGAGGCTGAGAGCGGACTCACCCCTCCACTTT. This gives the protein CASSYSRLRADSPLHF.

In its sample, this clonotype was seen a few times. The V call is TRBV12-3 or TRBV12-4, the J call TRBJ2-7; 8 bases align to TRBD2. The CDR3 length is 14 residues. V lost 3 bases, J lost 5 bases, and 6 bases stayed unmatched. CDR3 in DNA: TGTGCCAGCAGTTTGGGAGCGGGAGTTGACGAGCAGTACTTC. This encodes CASSLGAGVDEQYF.

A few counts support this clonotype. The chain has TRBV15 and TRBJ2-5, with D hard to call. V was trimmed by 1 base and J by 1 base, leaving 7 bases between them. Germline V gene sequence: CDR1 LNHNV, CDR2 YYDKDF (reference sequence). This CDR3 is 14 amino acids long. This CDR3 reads CATSRGTFQETQYF. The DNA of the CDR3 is TGTGCCACCAGCAGAGGGACCTTCCAAGAGACCCAGTACTTC.

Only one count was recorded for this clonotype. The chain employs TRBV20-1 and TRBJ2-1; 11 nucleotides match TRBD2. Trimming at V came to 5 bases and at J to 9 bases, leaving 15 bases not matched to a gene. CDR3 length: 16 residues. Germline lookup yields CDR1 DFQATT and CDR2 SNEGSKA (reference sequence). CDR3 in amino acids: CSASGTSGSSIGEQFF. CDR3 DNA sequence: TGCAGTGCTTCCGGGACTAGCGGCTCCTCCATCGGTGAGCAGTTCTTC.

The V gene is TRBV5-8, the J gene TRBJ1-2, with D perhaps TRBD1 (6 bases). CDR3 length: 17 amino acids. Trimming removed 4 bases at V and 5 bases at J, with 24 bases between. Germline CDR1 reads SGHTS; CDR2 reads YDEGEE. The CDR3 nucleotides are TGTGCCAGCAGCCATGGTGGCGGGGGGCTGAAAACTTATGGCTACACCTTC. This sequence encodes CASSHGGGGLKTYGYTF.

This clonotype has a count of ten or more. The CDR3 bases are TGTGCCAGCAGCCGCTGGGGACTAGCGGGTCAAGAGACCCAGTACTTC. This sequence encodes CASSRWGLAGQETQYF. This chain joins TRBV7-2 and TRBJ2-5, with TRBD2 matching over 12 bases. Unmatched junction bases numbered 6, after V lost 5 bases and J lost 2 bases. CDR3 length: 16 amino acids. Germline assignment: CDR1 SGHTA and CDR2 FQGNSA.

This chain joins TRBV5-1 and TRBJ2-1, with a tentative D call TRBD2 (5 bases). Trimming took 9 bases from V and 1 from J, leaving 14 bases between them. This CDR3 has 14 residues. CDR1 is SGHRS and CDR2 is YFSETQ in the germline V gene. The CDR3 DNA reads TGCGCCACCTCGCGGGCCCCTTCCTACAATGAGCAGTTCTTC. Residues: CATSRAPSYNEQFF.